These 28 T cell receptor beta chains came from one sample sequenced in a study of shared clonotypes between healthy human individuals. Produced via immunoSEQ multiplex PCR; TCRdb's table is partial and in-frame only. Found here are about 2.5 million clones, roughly 92% of them singletons; the top ten hold 0.37%. Sample: naive CD4+ T cells from PBMCs. Subset: CD45RA+ positively selected. These receptors originate from a man between 18 and 35 years old in good health. Some clones in this sample may be carry-over from other donors' samples.

In the case of this clone: Other nucleotide sequences from this sample produce the same CDR3. The CDR3 loop is CASSYSQGGDEQYF. The CDR3 nucleotides read TGTGCCAGCAGTTACTCGCAGGGAGGGGACGAGCAGTACTTC. The J gene is TRBJ2-7, the V gene TRBV6-5, with 7 bases that match TRBD2. The CDR3 length is 14 residues. Germline CDR1 MNHEY, CDR2 SVGAGI. V shed 0 bases and J 5 bases; nucleotides not matched to a gene: 4.

This rearrangement joins TRBV12-5 to TRBJ1-1, with 8 bases fitting TRBD1. Per germline, CDR1 LGHNT and CDR2 FRNRAP. The CDR3 has 14 residues. V gave up 6 bases and J gave up 1 base; unmatched junction bases: 4. CDR3 sequence reads: CASGFTGGNTEAFF. DNA of the CDR3: TGTGCTAGTGGATTTACAGGGGGGAACACTGAAGCTTTCTTT. Based on the CDR3 plus reference TRBV12-5 and TRBJ1-1, the full variable domain is DARVTQTPRHKVTEMGQEVTMRCQPILGHNTVFWYRQTMMQGLELLAYFRNRAPLDDSGMPKDRFSAEMPDATLATLKIQPSEPRDSAVYFCASGFTGGNTEAFFGQGTRLTVV.

The chain uses TRBV7-2 and TRBJ1-3, with D unclear. Per germline, CDR1 SGHTA and CDR2 FQGNSA. This CDR3 has 17 residues. Between the trimmed V and J ends, which lost 2 bases and 0 bases, there was a span of 14 bases. The CDR3 protein is CASSLHIGPSSGNTIYF. Written as DNA, the CDR3 is TGTGCCAGCAGCTTACATATCGGACCGTCCTCTGGAAACACCATATATTTT.

This clone was detected a few times. This rearrangement joins TRBV7-9 to TRBJ1-1; D not resolved. Trimming removed 0 bases from V and 0 bases from J, with 8 bases in between. The CDR3 runs to 15 residues. Germline CDR1 SEHNR, CDR2 FQNEAQ (reference sequence). The CDR3 region is CASSLAVTMNTEAFF. The CDR3 DNA is TGTGCCAGCAGCTTAGCGGTGACAATGAACACTGAAGCTTTCTTT.

This chain connects TRBV27 to TRBJ2-1; TRBD2 agrees at 10 bases. The CDR3 runs 18 residues. Germline-derived CDR1 and CDR2 are MNHEY and SMNVEV (reference sequence). With V trimmed by 6 bases and J by 0 bases, 11 bases remained unmatched. In nucleotides, the CDR3 is TGTGCCAGCAGGCGATACTTAGCGGGAGGCTCCTCCTACAATGAGCAGTTCTTC. Protein: CASRRYLAGGSSYNEQFF.

The chain is built from TRBV6-6 and TRBJ2-5, with D possibly being TRBD1 (6 bases). V was trimmed by 2 bases and J by 2 bases, leaving 12 bases between them. Germline CDR1 is MNHNY and CDR2 is SVGAGI (reference sequence). The CDR3 sequence is 15 residues long. CDR3 DNA: TGTGCCAGCAGTTACCCCAGGGGCCCGCAAGAGACCCAGTACTTC. It codes for CASSYPRGPQETQYF.

The gene calls are TRBV27 and TRBJ2-7; D is undetermined. The germline V gene encodes CDR1 MNHEY and CDR2 SMNVEV (reference sequence). V shed 4 bases and J shed 6 bases, with 25 bases lying between them. The length of the CDR3 is 17 residues. The CDR3 region is CASSSPNYFGTPGEQYF. For the CDR3, the DNA is TGTGCCAGCAGTTCTCCTAATTACTTTGGCACCCCCGGCGAGCAGTACTTC.

The chain employs TRBV6-1 and TRBJ1-2; D possibly corresponds to TRBD1 (5 bases). The germline CDR1 and CDR2 sequences are MNHNS and SASEGT. The CDR3 consists of 15 residues. The V gene lost 1 base and the J gene lost 4 bases, with 13 bases spanning the gap. This chain's CDR3 is CASSEGPGRVYGYTF. The CDR3 DNA reads TGTGCCAGCAGTGAAGGGCCGGGACGGGTCTATGGCTACACCTTC.

The chain joins TRBV7-8 to TRBJ2-2, with D possibly matching TRBD2 (6 bases). V lost 3 bases to trimming and J lost 8 bases, with 7 bases between them. Germline assignment: CDR1 SGHVS and CDR2 FQNEAQ. This CDR3 contains 12 residues. This chain's CDR3 is CASSLSGGELFF. CDR3 in DNA: TGTGCCAGCAGCTTGAGCGGGGGGGAGCTGTTTTTT.

This chain links TRBV27 with TRBJ2-7, with 14 bases lining up with TRBD2. With V trimmed by 2 bases and J by 0 bases, 9 bases remained unmatched. The germline gives CDR1 MNHEY, CDR2 SMNVEV (reference sequence). CDR3 length: 19 amino acids. CDR3 DNA sequence: TGTGCCAGCAGTTTACAGAGACTAGCGGGAGGGAGGAGCTCCTACGAGCAGTACTTC. The encoded protein is CASSLQRLAGGRSSYEQYF.

With regard to this clone: The same CDR3 also results from other DNA sequences found in this sample. The rearrangement uses TRBV7-3 and TRBJ2-1; D might be TRBD2 (6 bases). In germline, CDR1 is SGHTA, CDR2 FQGTGA. Trimming stripped 2 bases from V and 1 base from J, with 12 bases between. The CDR3 is 16 amino acids. In DNA form, the CDR3 reads TGTGCCAGCAGCTTAGGGGGTAGCGGTTCCTACAATGAGCAGTTCTTC. Translation: CASSLGGSGSYNEQFF.

The rearrangement joins TRBV5-4 to TRBJ2-7; 11 nucleotides line up with TRBD2. The CDR3 length is 16 residues. CDR1 and CDR2 (germline): SGHNT, YYREEE (reference sequence). V gave up 0 bases and J gave up 7 bases; unmatched junction bases: 9. The CDR3 DNA reads as TGTGCCAGCAGCTTGGGGGTAGCGGGAGGGCCCGGTGAGCAGTACTTC. It yields the protein CASSLGVAGGPGEQYF.

The chain employs TRBV5-4 and TRBJ2-3; D might be TRBD2 (5 bases). From germline, CDR1 is SGHNT and CDR2 YYREEE (reference sequence). Between the trimmed V and J ends, which lost 4 bases and 1 base, there was a span of 13 bases. The CDR3 runs to 15 residues. The CDR3 spells CASSERPGGTDTQYF. The CDR3 bases are TGTGCCAGCAGCGAACGACCCGGGGGCACAGATACGCAGTATTTT.

The chain employs TRBV6-4 and TRBJ2-6; TRBD1 agrees at 7 bases. Germline lookup yields CDR1 MRHNA and CDR2 SNTAGT. V trimming: 6 bases; J trimming: 4 bases; junction bases outside the gene matches: 6. The CDR3 runs to 15 residues. The CDR3 DNA is TGTGCCAGCAGCTCAACAGGGGACGGGGCCAACGTCCTGACTTTC. It codes for CASSSTGDGANVLTF.

V gene TRBV6-6 combines with J gene TRBJ1-2, with 8 positions matching TRBD1. Germline V lookup: CDR1 MNHNY, CDR2 SVGAGI (reference sequence). Trimming took 6 bases from V and 4 from J; bases not matched to a gene: 4. CDR3 length equals 13 residues. Written as DNA, the CDR3 is TGTGCCAGCAGGCCGACAGGGGCCTATGGCTACACCTTC. This translates into CASRPTGAYGYTF.

The V and J genes are TRBV28 and TRBJ1-2; D unclear. The CDR3 has 14 residues. Germline lookup yields CDR1 MDHEN and CDR2 SYDVKM. V lost 2 bases and J 13 bases, leaving 20 bases between the germline ends. This chain's CDR3 is CASSLAFPGWGSTF. The DNA for the CDR3 is TGTGCCAGCAGTTTAGCCTTCCCGGGCTGGGGAAGCACCTTC.

This clone has a handful of counts. This chain links TRBV27 with TRBJ1-5, with unresolved D. Germline CDR1 is MNHEY and CDR2 is SMNVEV (reference sequence). V lost 5 bases, J lost 1 base, and 6 bases lay in between. The CDR3 totals 13 residues. As DNA, the CDR3 is TGTGCCAGCAGTGTCTGGAGCAATCAGCCCCAGCATTTT. Translated: CASSVWSNQPQHF.

The gene calls are TRBV27 and TRBJ2-7; a possible D gene is TRBD1 (6 bases). Trimming took 2 bases from V and 5 from J, leaving 16 bases between them. This CDR3 is built from 15 residues. Germline V gene data show CDR1 as MNHEY and CDR2 as SMNVEV (reference sequence). The CDR3 DNA follows: TGTGCCAGCAGTTTAACCCATGACAGGTTCCACGAGCAGTACTTC. Translation gives CASSLTHDRFHEQYF.

V and J are TRBV14 and TRBJ2-7; the D is unclear. The length of the CDR3 is 16 residues. The germline V and J ends were trimmed by 4 bases and 5 bases, with 21 bases remaining between them. Germline lookup yields CDR1 SGHDN and CDR2 FVKESK. CDR3 bases: TGTGCCAGCAGCCTCCTCCGGGCCTCCGGTCATCACGAGCAGTACTTC. Its translation: CASSLLRASGHHEQYF.

Only one count was recorded for this clone. The CDR3 DNA sequence: TGTGCCAGCAGCTTCCGGGGGCGCGGTGAAGCTGGGGCCAACGTCCTGACTTTC. This translates into CASSFRGRGEAGANVLTF. The rearrangement links TRBV11-2 to TRBJ2-6; D is perhaps TRBD1 or TRBD2 (6 bases each). This CDR3 spans 18 amino acids. Trimming removed 3 bases from V and 2 bases from J, with 17 bases in between. Germline-derived CDR1 and CDR2 are SGHAT and FQNNGV.

The chain employs TRBV7-2 and TRBJ2-2, with D possibly being TRBD2 (6 bases). Germline CDR1 is SGHTA and CDR2 is FQGNSA. V was trimmed by 4 bases and J by 2 bases, leaving 17 bases between them. The CDR3 totals 17 residues. CDR3 in DNA: TGTGCCAGCAGCTCCGAGCCGGCGGGACCAAACACCGGGGAGCTGTTTTTT. Its translation is CASSSEPAGPNTGELFF.

The V gene is TRBV9, the J gene TRBJ1-1, with a tentative D call TRBD1 (5 bases). In germline, CDR1 is SGDLS, CDR2 YYNGEE. Trimming shortened V by 4 bases and J by 1 base, and 14 bases separated the two germline ends. This CDR3 spans 15 amino acids. The CDR3 is CASSSREGRNTEAFF. CDR3 bases: TGTGCCAGCAGCTCCAGGGAGGGCCGGAACACTGAAGCTTTCTTT.

This chain connects TRBV28 to TRBJ2-1; 11 bases are a match to TRBD2. The germline CDR1 and CDR2 sequences are MDHEN and SYDVKM. J was trimmed by 3 bases and V by 8 bases; bases with no gene match: 6. This CDR3 is 15 amino acids long. The DNA for the CDR3 is TGTGCCAGCCATACTAGCGGGAGTCGCTACAATGAGCAGTTCTTC. This codes for CASHTSGSRYNEQFF. The complete variable domain, with remaining parts taken from reference TRBV28 and TRBJ2-1, reads DVKVTQSSRYLVKRTGEKVFLECVQDMDHENMFWYRQDPGLGLRLIYFSYDVKMKEKGDIPEGYSVSREKKERFSLILESASTNQTSMYLCASHTSGSRYNEQFFGPGTRLTVL.

The chain links TRBV5-8 to TRBJ2-5; TRBD2 matches 9 bases. After removal of 10 bases from V and 5 bases from J, the junction contained 21 bases not matched to a gene. In germline, CDR1 is SGHTS, CDR2 YDEGEE. The CDR3 is 17 amino acids. CDR3 sequence reads: CAGCQGRRAGGQETQYF. The CDR3 DNA reads TGTGCCGGTTGCCAGGGAAGAAGGGCGGGAGGGCAGGAGACCCAGTACTTC.

This sequence joins TRBV7-6 and TRBJ2-7, with D perhaps being TRBD1 or TRBD2 (7 bases each). Germline loops: CDR1 SGHVS, CDR2 FNYEAQ. This CDR3 comprises 16 residues. V was trimmed by 4 bases and J by 2 bases, leaving 18 bases between them. The CDR3 region has the DNA TGTGCCAGCAGCTCCCAGGGGGGGCAGATTGCCTACGAGCAGTACTTC. This codes for CASSSQGGQIAYEQYF.

This rearrangement joins TRBV28 to TRBJ2-5, with D tentatively TRBD2 (6 bases). The CDR3 is made up of 13 amino acids. CDR1 and CDR2 (germline): MDHEN, SYDVKM. The V end lost 7 bases, the J end lost 5 bases, and 14 bases lay between the germline ends. The CDR3 sequence: CASIDGGAETQYF. Here the CDR3 DNA reads TGTGCCAGCATTGACGGGGGAGCCGAGACCCAGTACTTC.

This chain's CDR3 is CASSLDQGLSTDTQYF. The CDR3 coding sequence is TGTGCCAGCAGCTTAGATCAGGGGCTCAGCACAGATACGCAGTATTTT. The gene calls are TRBV7-2 and TRBJ2-3; a possible D gene is TRBD1 (6 bases). V lost 1 base to trimming and J lost 0 bases, with 11 bases between them. Germline CDR1 reads SGHTA; CDR2 reads FQGNSA. The CDR3 totals 16 residues.

The DNA of the CDR3 is TGTGCCAGCAGTTACTCACGGACTAGCGGCTACGAGCAGTACTTC. As protein: CASSYSRTSGYEQYF. V usage is TRBV6-5 and J usage is TRBJ2-7, with TRBD2 matching 10 bases. This CDR3 is 15 amino acids long. V was pared by 0 bases and J by 3 bases, with 2 bases of the junction left unmatched. Germline V gene sequence: CDR1 MNHEY, CDR2 SVGAGI.